The entry that follows covers one TCR beta chain sequence. The antigen is unknown. Profiling relied on immunoSEQ multiplex PCR, and the TCRdb table lists in-frame clones only, not all of them. The sample carries roughly 70,000 clones, 85% to 90% recorded once. The sample comes from a study of OX40 agonist ivuxolimab in advanced cancers. Study in general: The patients received agonistic anti-OX40 (CD134) antibody ivuxolimab. Administration of intravenous ivuxolimab to patients occurred every 2 weeks at 0.01 to 10 mg/kg.

The V gene's germline CDR1 is SGHTA and CDR2 FQGTGA. The trim removed 2 bases at V and 6 bases at J, leaving 6 bases unmatched. This CDR3 has 16 residues. Notes on the study in general: Compared with CD4+, CD8+ T cells on average had more expanded clones.

The rearrangement joins TRBV7-3 to TRBJ2-1; TRBD2 matches 11 bases. The sequence was collected from an adult with an advanced solid tumor such as melanoma, head and neck, liver or kidney cancer. This specimen consisted of CD4+ or CD8+ T cells sorted from blood, obtained in a trial of the OX40 agonist ivuxolimab. DNA of the CDR3: TGTGCCAGCAGCTTAGGTACTAGCGGGAGTATCAATGAGCAGTTCTTC. It yields the protein CASSLGTSGSINEQFF.